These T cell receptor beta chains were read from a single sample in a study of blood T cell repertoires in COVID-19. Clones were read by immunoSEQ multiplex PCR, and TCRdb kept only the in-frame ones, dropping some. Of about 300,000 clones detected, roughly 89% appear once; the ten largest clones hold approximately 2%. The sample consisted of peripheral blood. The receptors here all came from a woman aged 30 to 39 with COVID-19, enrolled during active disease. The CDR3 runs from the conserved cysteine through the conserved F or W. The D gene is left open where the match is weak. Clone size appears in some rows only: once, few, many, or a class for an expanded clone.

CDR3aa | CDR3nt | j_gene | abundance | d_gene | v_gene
CASSPRTVNTEAFF | TGTGCCAGCAGCCCCCGGACAGTGAACACTGAAGCTTTCTTT | TRBJ1-1 | NA | NA | TRBV5-4
CASSQGGNTEAFF | TGTGCCAGCAGTCAGGGTGGAAACACTGAAGCTTTCTTT | TRBJ1-1 | NA | NA | TRBV2
CASSSRTEAFF | TGTGCCAGCAGTTCCCGGACTGAAGCTTTCTTT | TRBJ1-1 | NA | NA | TRBV27
CASSQDRQRGPETQYF | TGTGCCAGCAGCCAAGATCGGCAGCGGGGTCCAGAGACCCAGTACTTC | TRBJ2-5 | NA | TRBD2 | TRBV3-1/TRBV3-2
CSVRLPLYQETQYF | TGCAGCGTTAGACTCCCTTTGTACCAAGAGACCCAGTACTTC | TRBJ2-5 | NA | NA | TRBV29-1
CASSTGLAGGPEQFF | TGTGCCAGCAGCACGGGACTAGCGGGGGGGCCTGAGCAGTTCTTC | TRBJ2-1 | few | TRBD2 | TRBV5-6
CASSLGQGRDEQYF | TGTGCCAGCAGCCTAGGACAGGGTCGCGACGAGCAGTACTTC | TRBJ2-7 | NA | TRBD1 | TRBV3-1/TRBV3-2
CASSLSSEQPQHF | TGTGCCAGCAGCTTAAGTAGCGAACAGCCCCAGCATTTT | TRBJ1-5 | NA | NA | TRBV7-8
CASSRLVTEAFF | TGTGCCAGCAGCCGGTTAGTCACTGAAGCTTTCTTT | TRBJ1-1 | NA | NA | TRBV12-3/TRBV12-4
CASSVGSQETQYF | TGTGCCAGCAGTGTGGGGAGTCAAGAGACCCAGTACTTC | TRBJ2-5 | NA | NA | TRBV25-1
CASSKSGYEQYF | TGTGCCAGCAGTAAGTCAGGGTACGAGCAGTACTTC | TRBJ2-7 | NA | NA | TRBV27
CASSELARGGDEQFF | TGTGCCAGCAGTGAATTAGCCCGGGGAGGGGATGAGCAGTTCTTC | TRBJ2-1 | NA | TRBD2 | TRBV6-1
CASTSLTREETQYF | TGTGCCAGCACCTCTCTAACTAGAGAAGAGACCCAGTACTTC | TRBJ2-5 | NA | NA | TRBV11-1
CASSLLDRNTEAFF | TGTGCCAGCAGCTTGCTGGACAGGAACACTGAAGCTTTCTTT | TRBJ1-1 | few | NA | TRBV5-4
CASSLEVAGGYDTQYF | TGTGCCAGCAGCTTAGAGGTAGCGGGGGGCTATGATACGCAGTATTTT | TRBJ2-3 | NA | TRBD2 | TRBV7-6
CASSSSSSGDQFF | TGTGCCAGCAGTTCCTCCTCGAGCGGGGACCAGTTCTTC | TRBJ2-1 | NA | TRBD2 | TRBV6-5
CASSPTGDTQYF | TGTGCCAGCAGCCCTACAGGGGATACGCAGTATTTT | TRBJ2-3 | NA | NA | TRBV11-3